This T cell receptor beta chain is from a study of tumor-infiltrating lymphocytes in primary liver carcinoma. Between roughly 17 and 31 mg of unsorted bulk tissue served as the source from which RNA and DNA were co-extracted. None of the patients had received treatment, and all had chronic HBV infection. This clonotype is large. TCR beta cDNA was prepared out of roughly 490 ng total RNA by means of a constant-region primer. ARM-PCR was slightly modified, and three nested multiplex PCR rounds with it gave rise to the TCR beta libraries. The study ran its first two PCR rounds for roughly 10 cycles each, using TRBV1-TRBV30 forward primers and a C-beta reverse primer. TCRdb independently ran MiXCR on the multiplex PCR reads; one entry per CDR3 protein. The sample records 44,000 or so distinct CDR3 sequences, around 64% being singletons. The V segment lost 2 bases and the J segment 4 bases; nucleotides outside the gene matches: 6. CDR3 length: 15 residues.

V usage is TRBV12-3 or TRBV12-4 and J usage is TRBJ1-2; 8 nucleotides match TRBD1. Sequencing used liver tumor tissue from sampling region 5. Noted subset: tumor region T5, tumor centre. The receptor comes from a man aged 35 to 55 with primary liver carcinoma and hepatitis B virus infection. The CDR3 DNA reads as TGTGCCAGCAGTTTAAGGGACAGGCCCTTCTATGGCTACACCTTC. This encodes CASSLRDRPFYGYTF.